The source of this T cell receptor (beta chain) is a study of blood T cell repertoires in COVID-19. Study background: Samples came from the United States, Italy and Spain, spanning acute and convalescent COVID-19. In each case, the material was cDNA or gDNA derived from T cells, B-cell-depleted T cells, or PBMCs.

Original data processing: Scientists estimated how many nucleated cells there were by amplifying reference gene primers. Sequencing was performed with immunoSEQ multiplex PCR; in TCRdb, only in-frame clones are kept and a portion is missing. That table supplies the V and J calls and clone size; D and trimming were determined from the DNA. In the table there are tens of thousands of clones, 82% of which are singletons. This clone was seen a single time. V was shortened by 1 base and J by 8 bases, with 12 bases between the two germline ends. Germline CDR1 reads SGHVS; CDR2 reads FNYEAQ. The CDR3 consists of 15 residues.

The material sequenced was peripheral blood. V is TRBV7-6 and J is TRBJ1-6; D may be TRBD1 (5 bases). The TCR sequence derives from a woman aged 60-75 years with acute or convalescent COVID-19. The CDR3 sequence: CASSLVAGDHSPLHF. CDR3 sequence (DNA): TGTGCCAGCAGCTTAGTAGCGGGGGATCATTCACCCCTCCACTTT.